The 10 T cell receptor beta chains below come from one sample, sequenced in a study of cytomegalovirus exposure and HLA in healthy donors. PCR involved 60 Vbeta and 13 Jbeta primers. The repertoire was sequenced with immunoSEQ multiplex PCR; TCRdb's copy has only in-frame clones and lacks some. This sample has around 150,000 clones, with roughly four fifths found just once. The sequencing input was PBMCs. Receptors were obtained from a man younger than 30 in good health and CMV-seronegative.

This clone appeared a few times. The V gene is TRBV25-1, the J gene TRBJ2-1; D may be TRBD2 (5 bases). Germline lookup yields CDR1 MGHDK and CDR2 SYGVNS. This CDR3 has 16 residues. Trimming shortened V by 0 bases and J by 6 bases, and 15 bases separated the two germline ends. The CDR3 DNA sequence: TGTGCCAGCAGTGAATATTCCCACGGACGGGGCAATGAGCAGTTCTTC. This sequence encodes CASSEYSHGRGNEQFF.

This clone was picked up many times. This chain connects TRBV4-2 to TRBJ2-3; D is uncertain. The CDR3 runs 18 residues. Germline CDR1 is LGHNA and CDR2 is YNFKEQ. V shed 2 bases and J shed 0 bases, with 18 bases lying between them. The CDR3 sequence: CASSQQTPRSSSTDTQYF. The CDR3 DNA sequence: TGTGCCAGCAGCCAACAGACCCCGCGGTCCTCTAGCACAGATACGCAGTATTTT.

CDR3 DNA sequence: TGTGCCAGCAGTTTATCGTGGGGGGGCGTCTCTGGAAACACCATATATTTT. This encodes CASSLSWGGVSGNTIYF. The V call is TRBV27, the J call TRBJ1-3; possible D gene TRBD1, 6 bases. Trimming removed 0 bases from V and 0 bases from J, with 12 bases in between. CDR3 length equals 17 residues. The germline CDR1 and CDR2 sequences are MNHEY and SMNVEV (reference sequence).

The rearrangement joins TRBV18 to TRBJ2-7; TRBD2 matches 10 bases. The length of the CDR3 is 15 residues. V shed 0 bases and J 6 bases; nucleotides not matched to a gene: 5. Germline values: CDR1 KGHSH, CDR2 LQKENI. The CDR3 loop reads CASSPPLAGVVEQYF. DNA for the CDR3: TGTGCCAGCTCACCACCCCTAGCGGGAGTGGTCGAGCAGTACTTC.

The gene calls are TRBV7-9 and TRBJ2-7; D possibly corresponds to TRBD2 (7 bases). Deletions cut 5 bases from V and 2 bases from J, with 19 bases between. Germline V gene lookup returns CDR1 SEHNR and CDR2 FQNEAQ (reference sequence). This CDR3 is 16 amino acids long. CDR3 DNA: TGTGCCAGCAGCCCTAGCCCGGGGGGCGGGACCTACGAGCAGTACTTC. Residues: CASSPSPGGGTYEQYF. Full variable domain (missing parts from reference TRBV7-9 and TRBJ2-7): DTGVSQNPRHKITKRGQNVTFRCDPISEHNRLYWYRQTLGQGPEFLTYFQNEAQLEKSRLLSDRFSAERPKGSFSTLEIQRTEQGDSAMYLCASSPSPGGGTYEQYFGPGTRLTVT.

This chain links TRBV9 with TRBJ2-3; 7 positions match TRBD2. This CDR3 contains 17 residues. The V segment lost 8 bases and the J segment 0 bases; nucleotides outside the gene matches: 15. Looked up from germline, CDR1 is SGDLS and CDR2 is YYNGEE. CDR3 sequence reads: CASGLGQLAQSTDTQYF. For the CDR3, the DNA is TGTGCCAGTGGGTTGGGGCAACTAGCGCAAAGCACAGATACGCAGTATTTT.

The gene calls are TRBV30 and TRBJ1-6; D perhaps matches TRBD1 (6 bases). With 5 bases removed from V and 8 bases from J, the gap between germline ends came to 10 bases. The CDR3 has 12 amino acids. Germline V gives CDR1 GTSNPN, CDR2 SVGIG (reference sequence). The CDR3 loop reads CAWGPGDSPLHF. The DNA of the CDR3 is TGTGCCTGGGGCCCAGGGGATTCACCCCTCCACTTT. The full variable domain, completed using reference TRBV30 and TRBJ1-6, is SQTIHQWPATLVQPVGSPLSLECTVEGTSNPNLYWYRQAAGRGLQLLFYSVGIGQISSEVPQNLSASRPQDRQFILSSKKLLLSDSGFYLCAWGPGDSPLHFGNGTRLTVT.

This clone was counted between two and nine times. This chain connects TRBV5-1 to TRBJ2-3, with 12 bases matching TRBD2. This CDR3 spans 16 amino acids. The germline V gene has CDR1 SGHRS and CDR2 YFSETQ. V lost 2 bases to trimming and J lost 5 bases; unmatched junction nucleotides: 6. The CDR3 is CASSFGLAGSRDTQYF. The CDR3 nucleotides read TGCGCCAGCAGCTTCGGACTAGCGGGATCGAGAGATACGCAGTATTTT. Drawing the rest from reference TRBV5-1 and TRBJ2-3, the complete variable domain is KAGVTQTPRYLIKTRGQQVTLSCSPISGHRSVSWYQQTPGQGLQFLFEYFSETQRNKGNFPGRFSGRQFSNSRSEMNVSTLELGDSALYLCASSFGLAGSRDTQYFGPGTRLTVL.

CDR3 sequence: CASSGSQYEQYF. CDR3 DNA sequence: TGTGCCAGTAGCGGGTCCCAATACGAGCAGTACTTC. The rearrangement links TRBV19 to TRBJ2-7; no firm D call. The CDR3 totals 12 residues. Trimming took 6 bases from V and 4 from J, leaving 10 bases between them. Per germline, CDR1 LNHDA and CDR2 SQIVND (reference sequence).

The genes are TRBV19 and TRBJ2-7, with D hard to call. The V end lost 0 bases, the J end lost 3 bases, and 3 bases lay between the germline ends. The germline V gene has CDR1 LNHDA and CDR2 SQIVND (reference sequence). This CDR3 is 12 amino acids long. The CDR3 is CASSIDGYEQYF. CDR3 bases: TGTGCCAGTAGTATAGACGGCTACGAGCAGTACTTC.